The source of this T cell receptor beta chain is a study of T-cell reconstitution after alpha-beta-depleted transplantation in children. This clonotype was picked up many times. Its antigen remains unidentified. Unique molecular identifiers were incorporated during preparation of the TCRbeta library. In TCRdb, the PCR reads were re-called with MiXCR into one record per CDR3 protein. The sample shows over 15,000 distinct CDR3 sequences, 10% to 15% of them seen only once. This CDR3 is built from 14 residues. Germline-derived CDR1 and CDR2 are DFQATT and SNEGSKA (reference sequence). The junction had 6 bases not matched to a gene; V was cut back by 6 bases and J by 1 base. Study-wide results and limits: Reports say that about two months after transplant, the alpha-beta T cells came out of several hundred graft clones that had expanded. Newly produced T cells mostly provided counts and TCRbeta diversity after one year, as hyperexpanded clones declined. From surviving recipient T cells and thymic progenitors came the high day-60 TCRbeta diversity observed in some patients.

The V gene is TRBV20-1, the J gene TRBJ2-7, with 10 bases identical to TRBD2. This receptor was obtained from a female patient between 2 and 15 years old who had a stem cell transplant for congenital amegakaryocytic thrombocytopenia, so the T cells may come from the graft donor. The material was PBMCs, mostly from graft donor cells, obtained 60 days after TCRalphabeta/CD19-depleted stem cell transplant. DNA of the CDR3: TGCAGTGCCCAAAGGACTAGCGGTTCCTACGAGCAGTACTTC. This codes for CSAQRTSGSYEQYF.